The 20 T cell receptor beta chains below were found in one sample sequenced in a study of CD8 T cells in ankylosing spondylitis. Whole-study results and caveats: Apparently characteristic of ankylosing spondylitis blood was a TCR beta motif (about 8 highly homologous variants).

Using its own MiXCR run on the 5' RACE reads, TCRdb lists one record per CDR3 protein. The table shows 650,000 to 800,000 distinct CDR3 sequences, with 15% to 20% occurring only once. Their antigens are not known. Sequencing input: blood, either unsorted or a sorted T cell fraction (not recorded which). These receptor sequences come from a male donor with ankylosing spondylitis.

The gene calls are TRBV6-9 and TRBJ2-1; D is uncertain. The V end was cut by 3 bases, the J end by 8 bases, with 17 bases between. This CDR3 has 15 amino acids. Looked up from germline, CDR1 is MNHGY and CDR2 is SVAAGI. The CDR3 here is CASSYPALNVDEQFF. The CDR3 bases are TGTGCCAGCAGTTACCCGGCCCTGAATGTCGATGAGCAGTTCTTC.

V and J are TRBV18 and TRBJ2-1; unclear D gene. CDR3 size: 15 residues. Germline CDR1 and CDR2: KGHSH and LQKENI. The V gene lost 3 bases and the J gene lost 4 bases, with 13 bases spanning the gap. CDR3 coding DNA: TGTGCCAGCTCACCTCTCGCGATACGGTACAATGAGCAGTTCTTC. This translates into CASSPLAIRYNEQFF.

This clonotype has just a few counts. The V gene is TRBV12-3 or TRBV12-4, the J gene TRBJ2-6, with 9 bases matching TRBD1. V lost 6 bases, J lost 3 bases, and 12 bases stayed unmatched. The CDR3 spans 18 residues. The CDR3 is CASSAGTGLLFGANVLTF. The CDR3 coding sequence is TGTGCCAGCAGCGCCGGGACAGGGCTCCTGTTTGGGGCCAACGTCCTGACTTTC.

Only a few counts were recorded for this clonotype. V gene TRBV7-2 combines with J gene TRBJ1-5; D call uncertain. Trimming pared 4 bases from V and 13 bases from J, leaving 20 bases between. The CDR3 contains 14 residues. Germline loops: CDR1 SGHTA, CDR2 FQGNSA. The CDR3: CASSSASPTAGQHF. Here the CDR3 DNA reads TGTGCCAGCAGCTCGGCGAGCCCAACCGCGGGGCAGCATTTT.

CDR3 residues: CAGQGNGELFF. DNA for the CDR3: TGTGCAGGACAGGGGAACGGGGAGCTGTTTTTT. The chain recombines TRBV28 with TRBJ2-2; 9 bases agree with TRBD1. The CDR3 loop spans 11 amino acids. CDR1 and CDR2 (germline): MDHEN, SYDVKM.

V usage is TRBV2 and J usage is TRBJ2-7; TRBD1 aligns across 10 bases. Germline assignment: CDR1 SNHLY and CDR2 FYNNEI. The CDR3 sequence is 13 residues long. The V and J ends lost 8 bases and 3 bases, in that order; junction bases with no gene match: 4. The CDR3 DNA reads as TGTGCCAGCCTGGGACAGGGGCTCTACGAGCAGTACTTC. It specifies CASLGQGLYEQYF.

This clonotype was observed a few times. Here the CDR3 DNA reads TGCGCCAGCAGCCAAACAGGGGGCGCCTACAATGAGCAGTTCTTC. Protein: CASSQTGGAYNEQFF. The chain carries TRBV5-1 and TRBJ2-1; 9 bases match TRBD1. The CDR3 contains 15 residues. Germline loops: CDR1 SGHRS, CDR2 YFSETQ. Trimming at V came to 4 bases and at J to 2 bases, leaving 4 bases not matched to a gene. The full variable domain, its missing parts supplied by reference TRBV5-1 and TRBJ2-1, is KAGVTQTPRYLIKTRGQQVTLSCSPISGHRSVSWYQQTPGQGLQFLFEYFSETQRNKGNFPGRFSGRQFSNSRSEMNVSTLELGDSALYLCASSQTGGAYNEQFFGPGTRLTVL.

The chain links TRBV24-1 to TRBJ2-7; D tentatively fits TRBD1 or TRBD2 (5 bases each). V was pared by 2 bases and J by 4 bases, with 11 bases between. Germline lookup yields CDR1 KGHDR and CDR2 SFDVKD. The CDR3 is 14 amino acids. CDR3 nucleotides: TGTGCCACCAGTGATTCTGGGGGAAAGTACGAGCAGTACTTC. This encodes CATSDSGGKYEQYF.

The rearrangement joins TRBV24-1 to TRBJ2-1, with TRBD1 matching over 7 bases. V shed 2 bases and J 4 bases; nucleotides not matched to a gene: 7. The germline V gene has CDR1 KGHDR and CDR2 SFDVKD. The CDR3 consists of 16 residues. CDR3 loop: CATSDSTGTEYNEQFF. DNA for the CDR3: TGTGCCACCAGTGATTCTACCGGGACAGAGTACAATGAGCAGTTCTTC.

The V and J genes are TRBV20-1 and TRBJ1-1; a possible D gene is TRBD1 (5 bases). This CDR3 has 14 residues. CDR1 and CDR2 from the germline V gene are DFQATT and SNEGSKA (reference sequence). The V end lost 6 bases, the J end lost 3 bases, and 17 bases lay between the germline ends. The DNA for the CDR3 is TGCAGTGCAGCTCCGGGACTTTTGTACACTGAAGCTTTCTTT. Translating gives CSAAPGLLYTEAFF.

There are many counts of this clonotype. The chain combines TRBV5-1 with TRBJ2-1; 7 bases map to TRBD1. Germline CDR1 is SGHRS and CDR2 is YFSETQ. Germline trimming cut 1 base from V and 0 bases from J; bases unmatched to any gene: 4. This CDR3 spans 16 amino acids. The CDR3 region is CASSLRGPSSYNEQFF. CDR3 nucleotide sequence: TGCGCCAGCAGCTTGAGGGGGCCTAGCTCCTACAATGAGCAGTTCTTC.

This clonotype was found a few times. V gene TRBV20-1 combines with J gene TRBJ2-1; the match to TRBD2 covers 7 bases. CDR3 length: 14 residues. Germline-derived CDR1 and CDR2 are DFQATT and SNEGSKA (reference sequence). V trimming: 1 base; J trimming: 4 bases; junction bases outside the gene matches: 4. The CDR3 protein is CSARVAGEYNEQFF. The CDR3 nucleotides are TGCAGTGCTAGAGTTGCGGGGGAATACAATGAGCAGTTCTTC.

This clonotype occurred once. The gene calls are TRBV12-3 or TRBV12-4 and TRBJ1-2, with a tentative D call TRBD1 (6 bases). This CDR3 contains 13 residues. Trimming shortened V by 4 bases and J by 6 bases, and 12 bases separated the two germline ends. Here the CDR3 reads CASSSQGPDGYTF. The CDR3 region has the DNA TGTGCCAGCAGTTCCCAGGGGCCCGATGGCTACACCTTC.

The gene calls are TRBV12-3 or TRBV12-4 and TRBJ2-7; TRBD1 aligns across 9 bases. The CDR3 has 15 amino acids. V lost 4 bases and J lost 4; bases outside the gene matches: 8. The CDR3 coding sequence is TGTGCCAGCAGTTCCCGGGACAGGGAGCCATACGAGCAGTACTTC. Its translation is CASSSRDREPYEQYF.

The V gene is TRBV7-7, the J gene TRBJ2-5, with 8 bases that match TRBD1. The CDR3 is 15 residues long. Per the germline V gene, CDR1 is SSHAT and CDR2 is FNYEAQ (reference sequence). V lost 1 base to trimming and J lost 5 bases; unmatched junction nucleotides: 6. CDR3 bases: TGTGCCAGCAGCTTAGAGGCAGGGGGCCTGGAGACCCAGTACTTC. Protein product: CASSLEAGGLETQYF. Full variable domain (remainder filled in from reference TRBV7-7 and TRBJ2-5): GAGVSQSPRYKVTKRGQDVTLRCDPISSHATLYWYQQALGQGPEFLTYFNYEAQPDKSGLPSDRFSAERPEGSISTLTIQRTEQRDSAMYRCASSLEAGGLETQYFGPGTRLLVL.

The chain couples TRBV7-2 to TRBJ2-1; 11 bases map to TRBD2. The CDR3 totals 16 residues. With 5 bases clipped from V and 12 bases from J, the junction kept 15 bases outside the gene matches. CDR1 is SGHTA, CDR2 FQGNSA, per germline. The CDR3: CASSPRTSGPGGVQFF. Here the CDR3 DNA reads TGTGCCAGCAGCCCGAGGACTAGCGGGCCGGGCGGGGTGCAGTTCTTC.

V is TRBV30 and J is TRBJ2-5; the D gene could be TRBD1 or TRBD2 (5 bases each). CDR3 length equals 14 residues. Trimming cost V 0 bases and J 1 base, with 9 bases left between them. Germline CDR1 GTSNPN, CDR2 SVGIG (reference sequence). The DNA for the CDR3 is TGTGCCTGGAGTGTAGTGGGGACCCAAGAGACCCAGTACTTC. Protein: CAWSVVGTQETQYF. Complete variable domain (other parts from reference TRBV30 and TRBJ2-5): SQTIHQWPATLVQPVGSPLSLECTVEGTSNPNLYWYRQAAGRGLQLLFYSVGIGQISSEVPQNLSASRPQDRQFILSSKKLLLSDSGFYLCAWSVVGTQETQYFGPGTRLLVL.

The chain carries TRBV7-2 and TRBJ2-3; the match to TRBD1 covers 8 bases. Germline V gives CDR1 SGHTA, CDR2 FQGNSA. Germline trimming cut 3 bases from V and 5 bases from J; bases unmatched to any gene: 10. The CDR3 runs 16 residues. For the CDR3, the DNA is TGTGCCAGCAGCTTTACCATCTCGACAGGGGTAGATACGCAGTATTTT. This encodes CASSFTISTGVDTQYF.

The V and J genes are TRBV27 and TRBJ1-5, with D possibly matching TRBD1 (5 bases). Germline CDR1 MNHEY, CDR2 SMNVEV (reference sequence). V was pared by 7 bases and J by 3 bases, with 19 bases between. The CDR3 spans 16 residues. In DNA, the CDR3 is TGTGCCAGCACCCCCCTGGAAGGGGCCGACAATCAGCCCCAGCATTTT. Its translation is CASTPLEGADNQPQHF.

This clonotype was found a few times. This sequence joins TRBV20-1 and TRBJ2-1, with 10 bases aligning to TRBD2. Germline V gene data show CDR1 as DFQATT and CDR2 as SNEGSKA (reference sequence). V dropped 4 bases and J dropped 7; count of bases not matched to a gene: 7. There are 14 residues in the CDR3. This chain's CDR3 is CSATESGRANEQFF. The CDR3 coding sequence is TGCAGTGCTACGGAGAGCGGGAGGGCGAATGAGCAGTTCTTC.